This TCR beta chain is drawn from a study of OX40 agonist ivuxolimab in advanced cancers. With respect to the entire study: Ivuxolimab, which targeted the costimulatory receptor OX40 (CD134), was an agonistic, fully human IgG2 monoclonal antibody. Intravenous ivuxolimab was administered to patients every 2 weeks at six dose levels: 0.01, 0.1, 0.3, 1.5, 3 and 10 mg/kg. The point of sequencing TCRbeta in the periphery was to test whether ivuxolimab changed TCR sequence diversity and drove clonal T-cell expansion. A male proportion of 82.7% and a mean age of about 60 years, ranging from roughly 23 to 85, were recorded for the dose-escalation cohort. The paper describes the monotherapy dose-escalation part (N ≈ 52 patients) of the phase I trial of ivuxolimab. Among the roughly 52 dose-escalation patients, around 19 had hepatocellular carcinoma, approximately 15 melanoma, 9 renal cell carcinoma and 9 head and neck cancer. Partial responses occurred in three dose-escalation patients, of whom one had hepatocellular carcinoma and two had cutaneous melanoma. Prior anti-PD-1, anti-PD-L1 or anti-CTLA-4 therapy was permitted, and about two fifths of dose-escalation patients had received checkpoint inhibitors. The paper as a whole reports these results and caveats: After ivuxolimab, more expanded clones were found on average in CD8+ T cells than in CD4+ T cells. Clonal expansion of both CD4+ and CD8+ blood T cells was observed from baseline to week 6 at doses 0.1 to 3.0 mg/kg. The antigen specificity of the peripheral T cells that underwent clonal expansion was not determined. Partial responders in the 0.1-3.0 mg/kg groups had among the lowest normalized peripheral clonal expansion, especially among CD8+ T cells. Low levels of normalized T-cell clonal expansion were also shown by some nonresponding patients.

The trial excluded patients who had a history of autoimmune disease or who were on systemic immunosuppression. In every dose cohort, peripheral blood was drawn for TCR sequencing at baseline, cycle 4 day 1, and cycle 7 day 1. Samples were obtained from an open-label, multicenter, first-in-human phase I dose-escalation trial of ivuxolimab. The trial enrolled adults with locally advanced or metastatic head and neck squamous cell, hepatocellular, melanoma or renal cell carcinoma. CD4+ and CD8+ T cells were sorted separately from peripheral blood before TCR sequencing. Counted from cysteine to phenylalanine, this CDR3 has 17 amino acids. Solely the CDR3 DNA is kept, with 51 bases framed from the first base. Between the V and J ends, shortened by 4 bases and 2 bases respectively, the junction contains 21 bases. CDR1 and CDR2 (SGHNT, YYREEE) derive from the germline V gene (reference sequence). About this clone: What this receptor recognizes is not known. No qualities accompany the bases; no much larger clone lies one base away.

Genomic DNA was isolated from the sorted cells so that the TCRbeta CDR3 region could be sequenced. The immunoSEQ Assay was used for sequencing of TCRbeta CDR3 regions. Here the immuneACCESS table is served through TCRdb, limited to in-frame sequences with V and J called. Missing clones are a known gap in these copies; in checked studies unresolved V genes cover under half, and the rest lacks a known reason. A total of under 20,000 clones appear in this sample, 72% of them only once. Approximately 25% of the sample goes to the ten largest clones. Sample: CD4+ or CD8+ T cells sorted from blood, taken in a trial of the OX40 agonist ivuxolimab. This sequence was found in an adult with an advanced solid tumor such as melanoma, head and neck, liver or kidney cancer. The chain couples TRBV5-4 to TRBJ1-2; TRBD1 is a possible D gene, resting on 5 matching bases. The CDR3 in this case is CASSQAFRGRENYGYTF. The bases are TGTGCCAGCAGCCAAGCTTTTCGGGGGAGGGAGAACTATGGCTACACCTTC. Extended through the reference TRBV5-4 and TRBJ1-2 proteins, this CDR3 yields the full variable domain: ETGVTQSPTHLIKTRGQQVTLRCSSQSGHNTVSWYQQALGQGPQFIFQYYREEENGRGNFPPRFSGLQFPNYSSELNVNALELDDSALYLCASSQAFRGRENYGYTFGSGTRLTVV.